The rows below give T cell receptor beta chains drawn from one sample of a study of cytomegalovirus exposure and HLA in healthy donors. Clones were sequenced by immunoSEQ multiplex PCR, and TCRdb holds only the in-frame ones, with some missing. The top ten clones hold less than 2.5% of a sample with roughly 190,000 clones, around three quarters of them seen once. Sequenced input: PBMCs. The receptor source for this set is a woman aged 50 to 65 in good health and CMV-seronegative. CDR3s include the opening cysteine and the closing phenylalanine or tryptophan. D genes are given only for firm matches. Size values are once, few and many counts, or a class for expanded clones, and some rows have none.

TRBJ1-1,-,few,TRBV4-1,TGCGCCAGCAGCCAAGAAACGGCACAGATGAACACTGAAGCTTTCTTT,CASSQETAQMNTEAFF
TRBJ1-4,-,few,TRBV5-5,TGTGCCAGCAGCTTGGCCGTCAGGGGAACTAATGAAAAACTGTTTTTT,CASSLAVRGTNEKLFF
TRBJ1-2,-,-,TRBV9,TGTGCCAGCTACGGGGGGGGGACAAAAGCTAACTATGGCTACACCTTC,CASYGGGTKANYGYTF
TRBJ2-7,-,-,TRBV28,TGTGCCAGCAGTTTCAGGGGTACGTACGAGCAGTACTTC,CASSFRGTYEQYF
TRBJ2-7,-,-,TRBV7-8,TGTGCCAGCAGCTTCACAGGCTACGAGCAGTACTTC,CASSFTGYEQYF
TRBJ1-2,-,-,TRBV13,TGTGCCAGCAGCTTACGGCCGACGGGATTAAACTATGGCTACACCTTC,CASSLRPTGLNYGYTF
TRBJ1-2,TRBD1,once,TRBV29-1,TGCAGCGTTGAAGGGCCAGGGGGCTATGGCTACACCTTC,CSVEGPGGYGYTF
TRBJ2-7,TRBD2,-,TRBV7-2,TGTGCCAGCAGCTTAGAGGTCGAAAGGCTAGCGGGCAACTACGAGCAGTACTTC,CASSLEVERLAGNYEQYF
TRBJ2-7,TRBD1,-,TRBV7-3,TGTGCCAGCAGCTTAGGGGTGGGGACAGGCGTCTACGAGCAGTACTTC,CASSLGVGTGVYEQYF
TRBJ1-4,TRBD1,-,TRBV7-2,TGTGCCAGCAGCATACAGGGACAGGTGGCTAATGAAAAACTGTTTTTT,CASSIQGQVANEKLFF
TRBJ1-1,-,-,TRBV9,TGTGCCAGCAGCGCCACCTCGCGGGACACTGAAGCTTTCTTT,CASSATSRDTEAFF